This is a list of T cell receptor beta chains from one sample in a study of OX40 agonist ivuxolimab in advanced cancers. Some clones are missing from TCRdb's copy, which holds only in-frame ones; the method was immunoSEQ multiplex PCR. The table records 73,000 or so clones, 80% to 90% of them present only once. The specimen comprised CD4+ or CD8+ T cells sorted from blood, sampled in a trial of the OX40 agonist ivuxolimab. The receptors come from an adult with an advanced solid tumor such as melanoma, head and neck, liver or kidney cancer. Each CDR3 is given with its conserved first and last residue. The D gene is left open where the match is weak. Only some rows state a clone size, as once, few, many or a class for expanded clones.

CASSHRGRGTDTQYF | TGTGCCAGTAGTCACAGGGGGCGAGGCACAGATACGCAGTATTTT | TRBJ2-3 | . | TRBV19 | TRBD1 | 15
CASSSRGVVNTEAFF | TGTGCCAGCAGTTCCAGAGGGGTCGTGAACACTGAAGCTTTCTTT | TRBJ1-1 | few | TRBV27 | . | 15
CASSLEVPGAKNTEAFF | TGTGCCAGCAGCTTAGAAGTCCCCGGTGCGAAGAACACTGAAGCTTTCTTT | TRBJ1-1 | . | TRBV11-3 | . | 17
CASSPLNTATNEKLFF | TGTGCCAGCTCACCGCTGAACACTGCAACTAATGAAAAACTGTTTTTT | TRBJ1-4 | few | TRBV18 | . | 16
CASSLDQGASPLHF | TGTGCCAGCAGCTTAGATCAGGGGGCCTCACCCCTCCACTTT | TRBJ1-6 | . | TRBV7-9 | TRBD1 | 14
CAISDGGGTNQPQHF | TGTGCCATCAGTGATGGGGGGGGGACTAATCAGCCCCAGCATTTT | TRBJ1-5 | . | TRBV10-3 | . | 15
CASSQEWDSLSYNEQFF | TGCGCCAGCAGCCAAGAATGGGACAGCCTCTCCTACAATGAGCAGTTCTTC | TRBJ2-1 | . | TRBV4-3 | TRBD1 | 17
CASSQEAARRYEQYF | TGTGCCAGCAGCCAAGAGGCCGCCAGGCGGTACGAGCAGTACTTC | TRBJ2-7 | . | TRBV14 | . | 15
CAWSEDLYDEQYF | TGTGCCTGGAGTGAGGATTTATACGACGAGCAGTACTTC | TRBJ2-7 | . | TRBV30 | . | 13
CATSSVLSGNTIYF | TGTGCCACCAGCAGCGTCTTGTCCGGAAACACCATATATTTT | TRBJ1-3 | . | TRBV15 | . | 14
CASSLVGPVISPLHF | TGTGCCAGCAGCTTAGTCGGGCCAGTCATTTCACCCCTCCACTTT | TRBJ1-6 | medium-sized | TRBV11-2 | . | 15
CASTNPDGNTIYF | TGTGCCAGCACCAACCCGGATGGAAACACCATATATTTT | TRBJ1-3 | . | TRBV6-6 | . | 13
CASSARDGNTDTQYF | TGTGCCAGCAGCGCCCGGGACGGAAACACAGATACGCAGTATTTT | TRBJ2-3 | . | TRBV9 | . | 15
CASSYSFGQETQYF | TGTGCCAGCAGTTACTCCTTCGGACAAGAGACCCAGTACTTC | TRBJ2-5 | . | TRBV6-5 | . | 14
CASSPTGNRQPQHF | TGTGCCAGCTCACCTACAGGGAACCGGCAGCCCCAGCATTTT | TRBJ1-5 | once | TRBV18 | . | 14
CATSGAAPLYGYTF | TGTGCCACCTCGGGAGCGGCACCACTCTATGGCTACACCTTC | TRBJ1-2 | . | TRBV2 | . | 14
CASSPGLNQREQYF | TGCGCCAGCAGCCCCGGACTGAACCAAAGGGAGCAGTACTTC | TRBJ2-7 | . | TRBV5-1 | . | 14
CASSSPGGANVLTF | TGCGCCAGCAGCTCTCCCGGGGGGGCCAACGTCCTGACTTTC | TRBJ2-6 | once | TRBV5-1 | . | 14
CASSYGGGSYEQYF | TGCGCCAGCAGCTACGGCGGGGGCAGCTACGAGCAGTACTTC | TRBJ2-7 | . | TRBV5-1 | . | 14
CASSLRTISGNTIYF | TGTGCCAGCAGCCTAAGAACTATCTCTGGAAACACCATATATTTT | TRBJ1-3 | few | TRBV5-6 | . | 15
CASSITSGRNRDTQYF | TGTGCCAGTAGTATTACCAGCGGGAGGAACAGAGATACGCAGTATTTT | TRBJ2-3 | . | TRBV19 | TRBD2 | 16
CASSEALGQGNQPQHF | TGTGCCAGCAGTGAAGCATTGGGACAGGGGAATCAGCCCCAGCATTTT | TRBJ1-5 | . | TRBV2 | TRBD1 | 16
CASSVGGANTGELFF | TGTGCCAGCAGTGTAGGAGGCGCGAACACCGGGGAGCTGTTTTTT | TRBJ2-2 | few | TRBV6-5 | . | 15
CAWGNVGQGSYTF | TGTGCCTGGGGTAACGTGGGACAGGGGAGCTACACCTTC | TRBJ1-2 | few | TRBV30 | TRBD1 | 13